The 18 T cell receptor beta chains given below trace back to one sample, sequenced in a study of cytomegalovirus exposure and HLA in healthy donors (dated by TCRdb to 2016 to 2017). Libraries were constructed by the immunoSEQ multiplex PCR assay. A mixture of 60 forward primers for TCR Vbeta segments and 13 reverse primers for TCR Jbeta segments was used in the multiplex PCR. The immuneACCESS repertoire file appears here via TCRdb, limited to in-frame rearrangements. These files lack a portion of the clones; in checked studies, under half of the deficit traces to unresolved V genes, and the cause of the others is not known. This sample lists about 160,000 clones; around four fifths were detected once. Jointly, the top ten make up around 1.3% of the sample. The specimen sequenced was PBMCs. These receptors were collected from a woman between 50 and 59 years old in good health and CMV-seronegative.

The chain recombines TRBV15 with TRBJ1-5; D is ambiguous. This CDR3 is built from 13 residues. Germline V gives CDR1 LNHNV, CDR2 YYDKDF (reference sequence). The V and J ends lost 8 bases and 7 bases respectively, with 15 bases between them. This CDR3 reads CATAEREWQPQHF. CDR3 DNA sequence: TGTGCCACCGCGGAACGGGAATGGCAGCCCCAGCATTTT.

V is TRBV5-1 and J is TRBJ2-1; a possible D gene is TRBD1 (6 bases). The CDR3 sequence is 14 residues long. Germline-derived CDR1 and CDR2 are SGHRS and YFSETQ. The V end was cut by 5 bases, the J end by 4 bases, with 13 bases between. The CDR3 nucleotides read TGCGCCAGCAGGGGGGCAGGGGTGTACAATGAGCAGTTCTTC. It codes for CASRGAGVYNEQFF.

DNA for the CDR3: TGTGCCAGCAGCTTGGGTTCACTAGCGGGAGGGCAAGAGACCCAGTACTTC. Protein product: CASSLGSLAGGQETQYF. The V and J genes are TRBV5-4 and TRBJ2-5; TRBD2 matches 13 bases. Germline values: CDR1 SGHNT, CDR2 YYREEE (reference sequence). There are 17 residues in the CDR3. Trimming cost V 0 bases and J 2 bases; bases outside gene matches: 4.

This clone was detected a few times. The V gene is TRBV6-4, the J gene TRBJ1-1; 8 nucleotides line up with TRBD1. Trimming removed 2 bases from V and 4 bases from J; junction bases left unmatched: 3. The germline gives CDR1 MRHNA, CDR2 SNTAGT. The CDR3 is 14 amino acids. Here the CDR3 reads CASSDTDRATEAFF. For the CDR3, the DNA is TGTGCCAGCAGTGACACGGACAGGGCCACTGAAGCTTTCTTT.

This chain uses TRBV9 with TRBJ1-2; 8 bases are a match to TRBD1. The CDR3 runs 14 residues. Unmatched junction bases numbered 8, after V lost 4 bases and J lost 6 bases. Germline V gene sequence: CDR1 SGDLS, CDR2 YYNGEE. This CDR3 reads CASSPRTGTNGYTF. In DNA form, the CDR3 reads TGTGCCAGCAGCCCCCGGACAGGGACTAATGGCTACACCTTC.

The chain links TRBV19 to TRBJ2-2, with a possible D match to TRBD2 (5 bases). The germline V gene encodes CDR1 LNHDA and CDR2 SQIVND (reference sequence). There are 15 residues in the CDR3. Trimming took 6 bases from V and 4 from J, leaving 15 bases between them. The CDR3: CASSSDWLLTGELFF. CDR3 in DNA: TGTGCCAGTAGCTCGGACTGGCTACTCACCGGGGAGCTGTTTTTT.

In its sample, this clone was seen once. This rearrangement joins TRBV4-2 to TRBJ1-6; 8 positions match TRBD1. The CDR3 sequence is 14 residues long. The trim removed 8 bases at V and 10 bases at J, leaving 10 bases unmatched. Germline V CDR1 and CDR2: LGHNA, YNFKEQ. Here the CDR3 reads CASGPTGEDSPLHF. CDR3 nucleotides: TGTGCCAGCGGCCCGACAGGGGAGGACTCACCCCTCCACTTT.

CDR3 loop: CSAQGNTEAFF. CDR3 DNA sequence: TGCAGTGCCCAGGGGAACACTGAAGCTTTCTTT. V and J are TRBV20-1 and TRBJ1-1, with D perhaps matching TRBD1 (5 bases). The CDR3 has 11 amino acids. V lost 6 bases and J 1 base, leaving 6 bases between the germline ends. CDR1 is DFQATT and CDR2 is SNEGSKA in the germline V gene (reference sequence).

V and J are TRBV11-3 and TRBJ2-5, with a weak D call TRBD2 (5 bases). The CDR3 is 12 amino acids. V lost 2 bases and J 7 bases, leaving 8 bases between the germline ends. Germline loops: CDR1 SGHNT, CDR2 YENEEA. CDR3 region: CASSLSGGTQYF. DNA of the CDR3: TGTGCCAGCAGCTTAAGCGGAGGGACCCAGTACTTC.

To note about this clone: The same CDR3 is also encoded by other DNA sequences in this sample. The CDR3 region is CASSLRQGPYEQYF. CDR3 coding DNA: TGTGCCAGCAGTTTAAGACAGGGGCCCTACGAGCAGTACTTC. The chain joins TRBV27 to TRBJ2-7; the match to TRBD1 covers 8 bases. V lost 2 bases and J lost 2; bases outside the gene matches: 2. Germline CDR1 MNHEY, CDR2 SMNVEV (reference sequence). The CDR3 totals 14 residues.

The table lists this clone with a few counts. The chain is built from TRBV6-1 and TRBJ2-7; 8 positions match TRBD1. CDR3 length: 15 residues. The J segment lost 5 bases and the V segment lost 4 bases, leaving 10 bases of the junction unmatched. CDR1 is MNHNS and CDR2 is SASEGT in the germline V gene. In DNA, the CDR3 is TGTGCCAGCAGTGTGGGGCAGGGGGCTTTGAACGAGCAGTACTTC. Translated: CASSVGQGALNEQYF.

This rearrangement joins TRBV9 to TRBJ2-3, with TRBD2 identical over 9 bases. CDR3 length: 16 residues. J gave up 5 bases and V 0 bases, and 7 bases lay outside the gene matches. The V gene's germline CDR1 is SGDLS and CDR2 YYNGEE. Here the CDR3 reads CASSVGVAGEIDTQYF. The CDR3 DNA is TGTGCCAGCAGCGTAGGAGTAGCGGGGGAGATAGATACGCAGTATTTT.

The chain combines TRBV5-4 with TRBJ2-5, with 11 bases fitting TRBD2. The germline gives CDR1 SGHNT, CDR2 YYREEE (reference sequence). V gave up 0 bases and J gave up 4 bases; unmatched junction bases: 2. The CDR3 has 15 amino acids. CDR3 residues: CASSLVTSGGETQYF. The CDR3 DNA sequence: TGTGCCAGCAGCTTGGTAACTAGCGGGGGAGAGACCCAGTACTTC. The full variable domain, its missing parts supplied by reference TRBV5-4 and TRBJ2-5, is ETGVTQSPTHLIKTRGQQVTLRCSSQSGHNTVSWYQQALGQGPQFIFQYYREEENGRGNFPPRFSGLQFPNYSSELNVNALELDDSALYLCASSLVTSGGETQYFGPGTRLLVL.

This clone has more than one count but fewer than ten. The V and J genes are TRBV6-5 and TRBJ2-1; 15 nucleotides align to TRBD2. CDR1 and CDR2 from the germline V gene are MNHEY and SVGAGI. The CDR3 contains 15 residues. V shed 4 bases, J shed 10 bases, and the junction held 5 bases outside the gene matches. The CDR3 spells CASSWTSGGAAEQFF. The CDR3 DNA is TGTGCCAGCAGTTGGACTAGCGGGGGGGCAGCGGAGCAGTTCTTC.

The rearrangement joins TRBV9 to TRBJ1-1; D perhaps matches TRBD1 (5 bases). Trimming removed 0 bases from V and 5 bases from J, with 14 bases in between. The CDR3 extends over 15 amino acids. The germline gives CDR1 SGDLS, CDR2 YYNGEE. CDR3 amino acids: CASSVEPGRGTEAFF. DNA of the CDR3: TGTGCCAGCAGCGTAGAGCCAGGGAGGGGTACTGAAGCTTTCTTT.

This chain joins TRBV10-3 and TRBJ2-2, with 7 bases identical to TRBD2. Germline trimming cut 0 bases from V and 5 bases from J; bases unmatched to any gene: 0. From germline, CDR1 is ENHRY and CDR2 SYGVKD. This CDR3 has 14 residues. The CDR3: CAISESRGTGELFF. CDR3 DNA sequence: TGTGCCATCAGTGAGTCGCGGGGGACCGGGGAGCTGTTTTTT.

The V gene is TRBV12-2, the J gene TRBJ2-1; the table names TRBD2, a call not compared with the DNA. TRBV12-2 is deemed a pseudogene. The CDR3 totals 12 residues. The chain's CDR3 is CASRLAPDEQFF. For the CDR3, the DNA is TGTGCAAGTCGCTTAGCGCCGGATGAGCAGTTCTTC.

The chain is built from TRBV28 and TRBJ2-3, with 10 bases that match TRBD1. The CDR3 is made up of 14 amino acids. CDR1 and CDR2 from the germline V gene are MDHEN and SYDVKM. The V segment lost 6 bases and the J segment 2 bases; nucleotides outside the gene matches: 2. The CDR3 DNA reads TGTGCCAGCAGAGGGACAGGGGTCACAGATACGCAGTATTTT. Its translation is CASRGTGVTDTQYF.